Listed here are 30 T cell receptor beta chains from one sample, sequenced in a study of cytomegalovirus exposure and HLA in healthy donors. The primer mix had 60 Vbeta and 13 Jbeta primers. Sequencing used immunoSEQ multiplex PCR; TCRdb keeps in-frame clones, though not all of them. The sample has around 55,000 clones, approximately 80% seen once. The sample comprised PBMCs. These receptors originate from a female donor in good health and CMV-seronegative.

V and J are TRBV4-1 and TRBJ2-7; weak D call: TRBD2 (6 bases). CDR3 length: 17 amino acids. The germline CDR1 and CDR2 sequences are MGHRA and YSYEKL. Trimming pared 0 bases from V and 0 bases from J, leaving 15 bases between. This CDR3 reads CASSQEKGLAGSYEQYF. DNA of the CDR3: TGCGCCAGCAGCCAAGAAAAGGGACTGGCCGGCTCCTACGAGCAGTACTTC.

This chain links TRBV5-1 with TRBJ1-2; 7 nucleotides line up with TRBD1. Germline lookup yields CDR1 SGHRS and CDR2 YFSETQ. This CDR3 has 14 residues. V shed 6 bases, J shed 4 bases, and the junction held 9 bases outside the gene matches. CDR3 amino acids: CASTPGQAVYGYTF. The CDR3 DNA follows: TGCGCCAGCACCCCCGGACAGGCGGTCTATGGCTACACCTTC.

The gene calls are TRBV25-1 and TRBJ2-2, with 8 bases identical to TRBD1. Germline V gene data show CDR1 as MGHDK and CDR2 as SYGVNS. V gave up 6 bases and J gave up 4 bases; unmatched junction bases: 4. This CDR3 is built from 14 residues. The CDR3 loop reads CASSRGLLTGELFF. CDR3 in DNA: TGTGCCAGCAGCAGGGGGCTTCTCACCGGGGAGCTGTTTTTT.

CDR3 sequence (DNA): TGTGCCAGCAGATTTTGGACAGGAAACACCGGGGAGCTGTTTTTT. Its translation: CASRFWTGNTGELFF. The V and J genes are TRBV6-1 and TRBJ2-2; the match to TRBD1 covers 7 bases. Germline V gene data show CDR1 as MNHNS and CDR2 as SASEGT. V shed 6 bases and J 2 bases; nucleotides not matched to a gene: 6. The CDR3 covers 15 residues.

This CDR3 reads CASSLVGGDNSPLHF. CDR3 nucleotide sequence: TGCGCCAGCAGCTTGGTGGGGGGGGACAATTCACCCCTCCACTTT. The chain has TRBV5-1 and TRBJ1-6; possible D gene TRBD1, 5 bases. The CDR3 has 15 residues. The germline V and J ends were trimmed by 0 bases and 7 bases, with 11 bases remaining between them. Germline V gene lookup returns CDR1 SGHRS and CDR2 YFSETQ.

The rearrangement links TRBV6-4 to TRBJ2-1; TRBD1 might be the D (6 bases). Germline V lookup: CDR1 MRHNA, CDR2 SNTAGT. Trimming removed 5 bases at V and 0 bases at J, with 11 bases between. The CDR3 covers 15 residues. CDR3: CASSLTGNSYNEQFF. CDR3 DNA sequence: TGTGCCAGCAGTCTGACAGGTAACTCCTACAATGAGCAGTTCTTC.

This clone occurred a few times. V and J are TRBV5-1 and TRBJ1-4; D not resolved. The CDR3 is 13 residues long. CDR1 and CDR2 from the germline V gene are SGHRS and YFSETQ. Trimming left V 2 bases short and J 8 bases short, with 10 bases between. CDR3 in amino acids: CASSFSSGEKLFF. CDR3 coding DNA: TGCGCCAGCAGCTTTTCTTCGGGGGAAAAACTGTTTTTT.

The rearrangement uses TRBV7-9 and TRBJ2-1; 10 bases align to TRBD1. This CDR3 region has 15 residues. The J segment lost 8 bases and the V segment lost 3 bases, leaving 7 bases of the junction unmatched. Germline V lookup: CDR1 SEHNR, CDR2 FQNEAQ (reference sequence). The CDR3 nucleotides are TGTGCCAGCAGCTTCCGGGACAGGGGTTCGGATGAGCAGTTCTTC. Translating it yields CASSFRDRGSDEQFF.

This clone appeared a few times. V usage is TRBV11-2 and J usage is TRBJ2-7, with TRBD2 identical over 9 bases. CDR3 size: 16 residues. Trimming took 1 base from V and 3 from J; bases not matched to a gene: 7. Germline V gene data show CDR1 as SGHAT and CDR2 as FQNNGV. The CDR3 spells CASSLARTSEGYEQYF. CDR3 DNA sequence: TGTGCCAGCAGCTTAGCCCGGACTAGCGAGGGCTACGAGCAGTACTTC.

V and J are TRBV28 and TRBJ1-2; D is possibly TRBD1 (5 bases). CDR3 length equals 15 residues. Per the germline V gene, CDR1 is MDHEN and CDR2 is SYDVKM. V was trimmed by 10 bases and J by 2 bases, leaving 20 bases between them. The CDR3 nucleotides are TGTGCCATCCGCTTCGGGGGGGGACGGAACTATGGCTACACCTTC. Translated, it gives CAIRFGGGRNYGYTF.

This clone was found a few times. One end of the junction does not line up with germline, which may come from a read error. The chain uses TRBV7-9 and TRBJ2-7; TRBD1 matches 8 bases. The germline CDR1 and CDR2 sequences are SEHNR and FQNEAQ (reference sequence). The CDR3 sequence is 16 residues long. CDR3 DNA: TGTTCCAGCAGCTTAGGGGGCCAGGGGGCGAGGTACGAGCAGTACTTC. Residues: CSSSLGGQGARYEQYF.

This chain connects TRBV9 to TRBJ2-7; TRBD2 aligns across 7 bases. Germline V CDR1 and CDR2: SGDLS, YYNGEE. V trimming: 0 bases; J trimming: 4 bases; junction bases outside the gene matches: 4. This CDR3 spans 14 amino acids. CDR3: CASSVGGGGYEQYF. The CDR3 DNA reads as TGTGCCAGCAGCGTAGGTGGGGGGGGTTACGAGCAGTACTTC. Filled out from reference TRBV9 and TRBJ2-7, the complete variable domain reads DSGVTQTPKHLITATGQRVTLRCSPRSGDLSVYWYQQSLDQGLQFLIQYYNGEERAKGNILERFSAQQFPDLHSELNLSSLELGDSALYFCASSVGGGGYEQYFGPGTRLTVT.

The chain carries TRBV2 and TRBJ1-6; tentative D call: TRBD1 (6 bases). The V gene lost 9 bases and the J gene lost 0 bases, with 18 bases spanning the gap. Germline-derived CDR1 and CDR2 are SNHLY and FYNNEI. The CDR3 consists of 17 residues. The CDR3 nucleotides read TGTGCCAGTGACCGGCATCAGGGGAGCTCCTATAATTCACCCCTCCACTTT. Amino acid sequence: CASDRHQGSSYNSPLHF.

The chain couples TRBV5-1 to TRBJ2-3, with D possibly matching TRBD2 (6 bases). In germline, CDR1 is SGHRS, CDR2 YFSETQ. V dropped 1 base and J dropped 5 bases, with 11 bases sitting between them. The CDR3 has 14 amino acids. CDR3 sequence: CASSLTGEIDTQYF. CDR3 nucleotide sequence: TGCGCCAGCAGCTTGACGGGGGAAATAGATACGCAGTATTTT.

CDR3: CAVSVSGGSTDTQYF. The CDR3 DNA sequence: TGTGCCGTTTCGGTCAGCGGGGGATCCACAGATACGCAGTATTTT. V is TRBV7-9 and J is TRBJ2-3, with 8 positions matching TRBD2. The CDR3 extends over 15 amino acids. V trimming: 11 bases; J trimming: 2 bases; junction bases outside the gene matches: 12. Germline CDR1 reads SEHNR; CDR2 reads FQNEAQ (reference sequence).

This clone has only one observation. The gene calls are TRBV19 and TRBJ2-6; 7 nucleotides line up with TRBD1. The CDR3 covers 17 residues. Trimming took 7 bases from V and 0 from J; bases not matched to a gene: 9. Germline lookup yields CDR1 LNHDA and CDR2 SQIVND (reference sequence). The CDR3 loop reads CASNIPGQLSGANVLTF. CDR3 coding DNA: TGTGCCAGTAACATCCCGGGACAGCTCTCTGGGGCCAACGTCCTGACTTTC.

This chain links TRBV30 with TRBJ1-6; 7 bases match TRBD1. Trimming cost V 6 bases and J 6 bases; bases outside gene matches: 8. The CDR3 sequence is 14 residues long. Germline V lookup: CDR1 GTSNPN, CDR2 SVGIG (reference sequence). The CDR3, as DNA: TGTGCCTGTCGGGCAGGGGGTGGTAATTCACCCCTCCACTTT. Encoded protein: CACRAGGGNSPLHF.

This sequence joins TRBV5-1 and TRBJ2-5; TRBD1 matches 11 bases. Germline V CDR1 and CDR2: SGHRS, YFSETQ. J lost 1 base, V lost 4 bases, and 6 bases had no gene match. The CDR3 has 16 residues. The CDR3 DNA is TGCGCCAGCAGCCTCGGGGACAGGGGGTTCCAAGAGACCCAGTACTTC. This translates into CASSLGDRGFQETQYF.

CDR3 DNA sequence: TGCGCCAGCAGCCAGGGACAGGGGGCCCAAAACACCATATATTTT. Amino acid sequence: CASSQGQGAQNTIYF. The chain carries TRBV4-1 and TRBJ1-3; TRBD1 matches at 12 bases. Unmatched junction bases numbered 3, after V lost 3 bases and J lost 6 bases. This CDR3 region has 15 residues. Germline V gives CDR1 MGHRA, CDR2 YSYEKL.

The chain links TRBV12-5 to TRBJ1-3; the D gene is possibly TRBD1 (5 bases). The CDR3 contains 16 residues. Trimming shortened V by 5 bases and J by 1 base, and 15 bases separated the two germline ends. Germline CDR1 reads LGHNT; CDR2 reads FRNRAP. CDR3 coding DNA: TGTGCTAGTGGTACCCTGCCAGACAGATCTGGAAACACCATATATTTT. Translation: CASGTLPDRSGNTIYF.

This chain joins TRBV5-4 and TRBJ2-3, with 10 bases identical to TRBD2. The ends lost 3 bases at V and 3 bases at J; junction bases unmatched: 1. This CDR3 region has 14 residues. The germline V gene has CDR1 SGHNT and CDR2 YYREEE (reference sequence). The CDR3 loop is CASSSSGGTDTQYF. The CDR3 nucleotides are TGTGCCAGCAGCTCTAGCGGGGGAACAGATACGCAGTATTTT.

This chain links TRBV28 with TRBJ1-2; 8 bases are shared with TRBD1. The CDR3 consists of 12 residues. Unmatched junction bases numbered 4, after V lost 7 bases and J lost 6 bases. The germline V gene has CDR1 MDHEN and CDR2 SYDVKM. The CDR3 coding sequence is TGTGCCAGCAACACAGGGGGAAATGGCTACACCTTC. Its protein product is CASNTGGNGYTF.

The chain combines TRBV27 with TRBJ1-5, with a tentative D call TRBD1 (5 bases). Trimming shortened V by 3 bases and J by 3 bases, and 9 bases separated the two germline ends. CDR1 is MNHEY and CDR2 is SMNVEV in the germline V gene (reference sequence). This CDR3 has 14 amino acids. The CDR3 is CASSLTVNNQPQHF. CDR3 nucleotide sequence: TGTGCCAGCAGTTTGACAGTGAACAATCAGCCCCAGCATTTT.

This chain connects TRBV6-5 to TRBJ1-2, with 10 bases fitting TRBD1. Germline values: CDR1 MNHEY, CDR2 SVGAGI. Trimming at V came to 4 bases and at J to 5 bases, leaving 1 base not matched to a gene. CDR3 length: 13 residues. This CDR3 is CASSWGQGYGYTF. The CDR3, as DNA: TGTGCCAGCAGTTGGGGACAGGGGTATGGCTACACCTTC.

The V gene is TRBV7-3, the J gene TRBJ1-6, with 7 nucleotides matching TRBD1. The J segment lost 9 bases and the V segment lost 5 bases, leaving 4 bases of the junction unmatched. Germline CDR1 SGHTA, CDR2 FQGTGA. The CDR3 has 13 residues. The CDR3 loop reads CASSLGTASPLHF. CDR3 bases: TGTGCCAGCAGCCTGGGGACAGCTTCACCCCTCCACTTT.

The rearrangement joins TRBV6-5 to TRBJ1-1; TRBD1 matches at 7 bases. The V gene end was trimmed by 6 bases and the J gene end by 0 bases; junction bases not matched to a gene: 4. The CDR3 covers 14 residues. Germline assignment: CDR1 MNHEY and CDR2 SVGAGI. The CDR3 DNA follows: TGTGCCAGCAGAAAGGGACAGATGAACACTGAAGCTTTCTTT. Protein: CASRKGQMNTEAFF.

The chain links TRBV6-1 to TRBJ1-2; TRBD1 agrees at 7 bases. CDR3 length: 11 residues. Germline assignment: CDR1 MNHNS and CDR2 SASEGT. After removal of 11 bases from V and 4 bases from J, the junction contained 4 bases not matched to a gene. This chain's CDR3 is CASGTVYGYTF. Written as DNA, the CDR3 is TGTGCCTCTGGGACAGTCTATGGCTACACCTTC.

This clone turned up a few times. The chain employs TRBV6-5 and TRBJ2-2, with 9 positions matching TRBD1. This CDR3 is built from 15 residues. Trimming removed 4 bases from V and 7 bases from J; junction bases left unmatched: 7. Germline assignment: CDR1 MNHEY and CDR2 SVGAGI. The CDR3 nucleotides are TGTGCCAGCAGTTCTAGACAGGGGGTCGTCGGGGAGCTGTTTTTT. It yields the protein CASSSRQGVVGELFF.

The chain is built from TRBV25-1 and TRBJ2-7; no clear D gene. Trimming left V 4 bases short and J 3 bases short, with 10 bases between. Per germline, CDR1 MGHDK and CDR2 SYGVNS. This CDR3 contains 13 residues. The CDR3 region is CASSGKQIYEQYF. The DNA of the CDR3 is TGTGCCAGCAGTGGTAAACAGATCTACGAGCAGTACTTC.

Turning to this clone: The same CDR3 can be traced to other DNA sequences in this sample. V usage is TRBV5-4 and J usage is TRBJ1-1; 9 nucleotides align to TRBD1. The CDR3 extends over 18 amino acids. Looked up from germline, CDR1 is SGHNT and CDR2 is YYREEE (reference sequence). Germline trimming cut 8 bases from V and 5 bases from J; bases unmatched to any gene: 22. The chain's CDR3 is CASSFLRDRAQGATEAFF. CDR3 DNA sequence: TGTGCCAGTAGTTTTCTAAGGGACAGGGCGCAGGGGGCGACTGAAGCTTTCTTT. Drawing the rest from reference TRBV5-4 and TRBJ1-1, the complete variable domain is ETGVTQSPTHLIKTRGQQVTLRCSSQSGHNTVSWYQQALGQGPQFIFQYYREEENGRGNFPPRFSGLQFPNYSSELNVNALELDDSALYLCASSFLRDRAQGATEAFFGQGTRLTVV.